These T cell receptor beta chains were read from a single sample in a study of T-cell reconstitution after alpha-beta-depleted transplantation in children. TCRdb analysed the PCR reads with MiXCR anew, one entry per CDR3 protein. The sample records about 110,000 distinct CDR3 sequences, around a tenth being singletons. This sample comprised PBMCs, obtained before TCRalphabeta/CD19-depleted stem cell transplant. Every receptor here comes from a boy aged 2 to 10 with acute lymphoblastic leukemia, due to receive a stem cell transplant. CDR3s include the opening cysteine and the closing phenylalanine or tryptophan. The order of the fields is clone size, J gene, V gene, D gene, CDR3 DNA, CDR3 protein. A D gene is named only where the DNA matches it firmly. Clone size, where shown, is once, few, many, or a class for clones that have expanded.

abundance: many
j_gene: TRBJ1-1
v_gene: TRBV5-1
d_gene: -
CDR3nt: TGCGCCAGCAGCATAATGATGAACACTGAAGCTTTCTTT
CDR3aa: CASSIMMNTEAFF

abundance: many
j_gene: TRBJ2-1
v_gene: TRBV19
d_gene: TRBD2
CDR3nt: TGTGCCACCCGACTAGCGGGGCCCAGCGATGAGCAGTTCTTC
CDR3aa: CATRLAGPSDEQFF

abundance: few
j_gene: TRBJ2-2
v_gene: TRBV5-1
d_gene: TRBD1
CDR3nt: TGCGCCAGCAGCTTGTTGGTACAGGGGGGTCCCGGGGAGCTGTTTTTT
CDR3aa: CASSLLVQGGPGELFF

abundance: few
j_gene: TRBJ2-1
v_gene: TRBV20-1
d_gene: -
CDR3nt: TGCAGTGCTAGAGTGGGCGGGACCTACAATGAGCAGTTCTTC
CDR3aa: CSARVGGTYNEQFF

abundance: -
j_gene: TRBJ2-3
v_gene: TRBV7-2
d_gene: -
CDR3nt: TGTGCCAGCAGCACCCGGGACTCCCTAGATACGCAGTATTTT
CDR3aa: CASSTRDSLDTQYF

abundance: many
j_gene: TRBJ2-3
v_gene: TRBV5-1
d_gene: TRBD1
CDR3nt: TGCGCCAGCAGCTTGGATGAGCGGACAGGGAACACAGATACGCAGTATTTT
CDR3aa: CASSLDERTGNTDTQYF

abundance: many
j_gene: TRBJ2-1
v_gene: TRBV5-5
d_gene: -
CDR3nt: TGTGCCAGCAGCCCGGCCCCGTACAATGAGCAGTTCTTC
CDR3aa: CASSPAPYNEQFF

abundance: few
j_gene: TRBJ1-2
v_gene: TRBV7-2
d_gene: -
CDR3nt: TGTGCCAGCAGCTTGGGAGCCCTCGGGACAAACTATGGCTACACCTTC
CDR3aa: CASSLGALGTNYGYTF

abundance: -
j_gene: TRBJ1-1
v_gene: TRBV20-1
d_gene: -
CDR3nt: TGCAGTGCTATGGGGGGGATGAACACTGAAGCTTTCTTT
CDR3aa: CSAMGGMNTEAFF

abundance: few
j_gene: TRBJ2-7
v_gene: TRBV5-1
d_gene: -
CDR3nt: TGCGCCAGTCCACACCCGGGACTGGGCTACGAGCAGTACTTC
CDR3aa: CASPHPGLGYEQYF

abundance: many
j_gene: TRBJ2-5
v_gene: TRBV10-2
d_gene: -
CDR3nt: TGCGCCAGCAGTGAGTCCGGTTGGCAAGAGACCCAGTACTTC
CDR3aa: CASSESGWQETQYF

abundance: many
j_gene: TRBJ2-7
v_gene: TRBV18
d_gene: TRBD1
CDR3nt: TGTGCCAGCTCACCATTTGGGACAGGGGGGACTACCTACGAGCAGTACTTC
CDR3aa: CASSPFGTGGTTYEQYF

abundance: -
j_gene: TRBJ1-1
v_gene: TRBV18
d_gene: -
CDR3nt: TGTGCCAGCTCACCACAGACGGAAAACACTGAAGCTTTCTTT
CDR3aa: CASSPQTENTEAFF

abundance: -
j_gene: TRBJ1-1
v_gene: TRBV10-3
d_gene: -
CDR3nt: TGTGCCATCAGTGGGTCCTTAGTTAACACTGAAGCTTTCTTT
CDR3aa: CAISGSLVNTEAFF

abundance: -
j_gene: TRBJ2-7
v_gene: TRBV5-1
d_gene: -
CDR3nt: TGCGCCAGCAGCTCCGGGGTGGGCTCGAACGAGCAGTACTTC
CDR3aa: CASSSGVGSNEQYF

abundance: few
j_gene: TRBJ1-1
v_gene: TRBV10-2
d_gene: -
CDR3nt: TGCGCCACCAAATTAAGGGACACTGAAGCTTTCTTT
CDR3aa: CATKLRDTEAFF

abundance: -
j_gene: TRBJ2-7
v_gene: TRBV9
d_gene: -
CDR3nt: TGTGCCAGCAGCCCACAGGGAACGACCTACGAGCAGTACTTC
CDR3aa: CASSPQGTTYEQYF

abundance: -
j_gene: TRBJ2-7
v_gene: TRBV20-1
d_gene: -
CDR3nt: TGCAGTGCTAGAGATCGAAACTCCGCCTACGAGCAGTACTTC
CDR3aa: CSARDRNSAYEQYF

abundance: -
j_gene: TRBJ1-1
v_gene: TRBV15
d_gene: -
CDR3nt: TGTGCCACCAGCAGAGGGGTTTTAGGGACTGAAGCTTTCTTT
CDR3aa: CATSRGVLGTEAFF

abundance: many
j_gene: TRBJ2-3
v_gene: TRBV12-3/TRBV12-4
d_gene: TRBD2
CDR3nt: TGTGCCAGCAGCCCCACCGGGACTAGCATCGATACGCAGTATTTT
CDR3aa: CASSPTGTSIDTQYF

abundance: few
j_gene: TRBJ1-1
v_gene: TRBV11-2
d_gene: -
CDR3nt: TGTGCCAGCAGCTTAGATCGAGTACAGGAACACTTT
CDR3aa: CASSLDRVQEHF

abundance: -
j_gene: TRBJ2-7
v_gene: TRBV13
d_gene: -
CDR3nt: TGTGCCAGCAGCGCACACAGGGATCCCTACGAGCAGTACTTC
CDR3aa: CASSAHRDPYEQYF

abundance: few
j_gene: TRBJ1-2
v_gene: TRBV2
d_gene: TRBD1
CDR3nt: TGTGCCAGCAAACCCGGGACAGAAATCCTCTATGGCTACACCTTC
CDR3aa: CASKPGTEILYGYTF

abundance: few
j_gene: TRBJ1-5
v_gene: TRBV5-1
d_gene: TRBD1
CDR3nt: TGCGCCAGCAGCGCCGGGACAGGGGACAATCAGCCCCAGCATTTT
CDR3aa: CASSAGTGDNQPQHF

abundance: few
j_gene: TRBJ1-2
v_gene: TRBV20-1
d_gene: -
CDR3nt: TGCAGTGCAGCGAACCGGGACAACTATGGCTACACCTTC
CDR3aa: CSAANRDNYGYTF

abundance: few
j_gene: TRBJ2-6
v_gene: TRBV16
d_gene: TRBD1
CDR3nt: TGTGCCAGCAGTCGGACAGGGAGAACTGGGGCCAACGTCCTGACTTTC
CDR3aa: CASSRTGRTGANVLTF

abundance: -
j_gene: TRBJ2-1
v_gene: TRBV4-1
d_gene: -
CDR3nt: TGCGCCAGCAGCCAAGAGTACTGGTCGGCCAATGAGCAGTTCTTC
CDR3aa: CASSQEYWSANEQFF

abundance: -
j_gene: TRBJ2-3
v_gene: TRBV3-1
d_gene: TRBD1
CDR3nt: TGTGCCAGCAGCCAACGACAGGGGGCGTCAGATACGCAGTATTTT
CDR3aa: CASSQRQGASDTQYF

abundance: -
j_gene: TRBJ2-1
v_gene: TRBV3-1
d_gene: -
CDR3nt: TGTGCCAGCAGCGTGAGCCTTGGGGGACGGGAGTTCTCCTACAATGAGCAGTTCTTC
CDR3aa: CASSVSLGGREFSYNEQFF

abundance: many
j_gene: TRBJ1-6
v_gene: TRBV20-1
d_gene: -
CDR3nt: TGCAGTGCTCTCCCGGGGGGGCAGAATTCACCCCTCCACTTT
CDR3aa: CSALPGGQNSPLHF

abundance: -
j_gene: TRBJ2-1
v_gene: TRBV25-1
d_gene: -
CDR3nt: TGTGCCAGCGCCAGTCACAATGAGCAGTTCTTC
CDR3aa: CASASHNEQFF

abundance: -
j_gene: TRBJ2-5
v_gene: TRBV7-7
d_gene: TRBD2
CDR3nt: TGTGCGATCAACTCGGGACTAGCGGGAGGGCCTGCGGAGACCCAGTACTTC
CDR3aa: CAINSGLAGGPAETQYF

abundance: -
j_gene: TRBJ2-7
v_gene: TRBV11-2
d_gene: -
CDR3nt: TGTGCCAGCAGCTTAGATCAAAGGTACGAGCAGTACTTC
CDR3aa: CASSLDQRYEQYF

abundance: few
j_gene: TRBJ1-2
v_gene: TRBV5-1
d_gene: TRBD1
CDR3nt: TGCGCCAGCAGCTTGGCCTCGGGACAGGGGAGTCGGTACTTC
CDR3aa: CASSLASGQGSRYF

abundance: -
j_gene: TRBJ1-1
v_gene: TRBV28
d_gene: -
CDR3nt: TGTGCCAGCAACAGGGCGAGCACGATAGCTTTCTTT
CDR3aa: CASNRASTIAFF

abundance: few
j_gene: TRBJ1-5
v_gene: TRBV30
d_gene: -
CDR3nt: TGTGCCTGGAGTGTGGGGGGGCTTCATCCCCAGCATTTT
CDR3aa: CAWSVGGLHPQHF

abundance: -
j_gene: TRBJ2-5
v_gene: TRBV20-1
d_gene: TRBD1
CDR3nt: TGCAGTGCTAGAGACCAGGGGGCATGGGAGACCCAGTACTTC
CDR3aa: CSARDQGAWETQYF

abundance: many
j_gene: TRBJ2-6
v_gene: TRBV5-1
d_gene: TRBD1
CDR3nt: TGCGCCAGCAGCTCGGGACAGGCTGGGGCCAACGTCCTGACTTTC
CDR3aa: CASSSGQAGANVLTF

abundance: few
j_gene: TRBJ2-3
v_gene: TRBV2
d_gene: -
CDR3nt: TGTGCCAGCACCGATGGTGCCCGCATGCCAGATACGCAGTATTTT
CDR3aa: CASTDGARMPDTQYF

abundance: -
j_gene: TRBJ2-3
v_gene: TRBV5-1
d_gene: -
CDR3nt: TGCGCCAGCTCAGGAGCGGGAGATACGCAGTATTTT
CDR3aa: CASSGAGDTQYF

abundance: -
j_gene: TRBJ1-1
v_gene: TRBV4-1
d_gene: -
CDR3nt: TGCGCCAGCAGCCAAGCTATAAGGATATCAGGAGTACCTGAAGCTTTCTTT
CDR3aa: CASSQAIRISGVPEAFF

abundance: many
j_gene: TRBJ2-7
v_gene: TRBV20-1
d_gene: TRBD2
CDR3nt: TGCAGTGCTAGATCTTCGGGCGGGAGGGCCTCCTACGAGCAGTACTTC
CDR3aa: CSARSSGGRASYEQYF

abundance: -
j_gene: TRBJ2-7
v_gene: TRBV7-9
d_gene: TRBD2
CDR3nt: TGTGCCAGCAGCTTGCTACTAGCGGCCTACGAGCAGTACTTC
CDR3aa: CASSLLLAAYEQYF

abundance: few
j_gene: TRBJ2-7
v_gene: TRBV5-1
d_gene: TRBD1
CDR3nt: TGCGCCAGCAGCCTACAGGGGGGTACCTACGAGCAGTACTTC
CDR3aa: CASSLQGGTYEQYF

abundance: -
j_gene: TRBJ2-5
v_gene: TRBV7-8
d_gene: -
CDR3nt: TGTGCCAGCAGCTTAGGGGGCCGGGGTCAAGAGACCCAGCACTTC
CDR3aa: CASSLGGRGQETQHF

abundance: -
j_gene: TRBJ2-7
v_gene: TRBV4-1
d_gene: TRBD2
CDR3nt: TGCGCCAGCAGCGGACCAGCGGGAGCCTACGAGCAGTACTTC
CDR3aa: CASSGPAGAYEQYF

abundance: many
j_gene: TRBJ1-1
v_gene: TRBV20-1
d_gene: -
CDR3nt: TGCAGTGCTAGACGAGGGGCCAGCCGTATGAACACTGAAGCTTTCTTT
CDR3aa: CSARRGASRMNTEAFF

abundance: many
j_gene: TRBJ2-1
v_gene: TRBV20-1
d_gene: -
CDR3nt: TGCAGTGCTAGGGGGGTACCGGACTCCCCAGGGAATGAGCAGTTCTTC
CDR3aa: CSARGVPDSPGNEQFF

abundance: -
j_gene: TRBJ2-3
v_gene: TRBV20-1
d_gene: -
CDR3nt: TGCAGTGCTTTAGTAGGGCCCACAGATACGCAGTATTTT
CDR3aa: CSALVGPTDTQYF

abundance: -
j_gene: TRBJ2-1
v_gene: TRBV4-1
d_gene: TRBD2
CDR3nt: TGCGCCAGCAGCCTAGAACTAGCGGGAGGGTACAATGAGCAGTTCTTC
CDR3aa: CASSLELAGGYNEQFF

abundance: few
j_gene: TRBJ2-3
v_gene: TRBV5-1
d_gene: -
CDR3nt: TGCGCCAGCAGCAGGACAACCAACACAGATACGCAGTATTTT
CDR3aa: CASSRTTNTDTQYF

abundance: -
j_gene: TRBJ2-2
v_gene: TRBV5-1
d_gene: TRBD2
CDR3nt: TGCGCCAGTGAATCCGGGGGGTCGAACACCGGGGAGCTGTTTTTT
CDR3aa: CASESGGSNTGELFF

abundance: few
j_gene: TRBJ1-2
v_gene: TRBV20-1
d_gene: TRBD1
CDR3nt: TGCAGTGCACCGGACAGGGCGGGCTATGGCTACACCTTC
CDR3aa: CSAPDRAGYGYTF

abundance: many
j_gene: TRBJ2-7
v_gene: TRBV7-9
d_gene: -
CDR3nt: TGTGCCAGCAGCTCCGGGTTGGGGGAAGAGCAGTACTTC
CDR3aa: CASSSGLGEEQYF

abundance: many
j_gene: TRBJ2-2
v_gene: TRBV7-2
d_gene: -
CDR3nt: TGTGCCAGCAGCTTAGTATCCAGGGTTAACACCGGGGAGCTGTTTTTT
CDR3aa: CASSLVSRVNTGELFF

abundance: -
j_gene: TRBJ2-7
v_gene: TRBV27
d_gene: -
CDR3nt: TGTGCCAGCGGCCCCTCTGTGGGGGAGTTAGGCTACGAGCAGTACTTC
CDR3aa: CASGPSVGELGYEQYF